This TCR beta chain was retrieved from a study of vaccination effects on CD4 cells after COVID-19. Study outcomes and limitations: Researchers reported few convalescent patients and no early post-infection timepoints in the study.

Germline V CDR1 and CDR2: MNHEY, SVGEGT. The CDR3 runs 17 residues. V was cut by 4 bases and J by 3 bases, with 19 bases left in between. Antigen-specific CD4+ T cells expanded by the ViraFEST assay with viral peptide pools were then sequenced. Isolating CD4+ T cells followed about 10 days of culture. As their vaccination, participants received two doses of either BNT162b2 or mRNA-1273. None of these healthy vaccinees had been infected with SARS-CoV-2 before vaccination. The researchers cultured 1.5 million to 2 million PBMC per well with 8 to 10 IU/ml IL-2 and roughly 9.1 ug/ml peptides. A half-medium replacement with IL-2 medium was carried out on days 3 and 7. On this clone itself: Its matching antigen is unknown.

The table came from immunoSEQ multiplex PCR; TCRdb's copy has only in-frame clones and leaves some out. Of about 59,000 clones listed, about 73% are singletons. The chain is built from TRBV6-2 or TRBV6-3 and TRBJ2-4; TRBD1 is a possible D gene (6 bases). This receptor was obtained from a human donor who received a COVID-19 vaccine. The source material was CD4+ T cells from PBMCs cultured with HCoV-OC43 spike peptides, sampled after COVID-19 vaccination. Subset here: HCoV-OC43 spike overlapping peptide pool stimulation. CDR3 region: CASSSPLDRFGKNIQYF. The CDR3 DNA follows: TGTGCCAGCAGTTCCCCCCTGGACAGATTCGGCAAAAACATTCAGTACTTC.